This T cell receptor (beta chain) appears in the sequencing data of a study of T-cell reconstitution after alpha-beta-depleted transplantation in children. The CDR3 runs 13 residues. From germline, CDR1 is SNHLY and CDR2 FYNNEI. The V segment lost 1 base and the J segment 10 bases; nucleotides outside the gene matches: 5. Study-wide results and limits: T cells produced anew were the main source of T-cell counts and diversity one year after transplant.

Unique molecular identifiers were used to barcode this TCRbeta library. Via MiXCR, TCRdb re-called the PCR reads, giving one row per CDR3 protein. The sample shows about 300,000 distinct CDR3 sequences, roughly 8.2% of them seen only once. This clonotype was detected only a few times. Its antigen is not known. The rearrangement links TRBV2 to TRBJ2-3; 7 nucleotides match TRBD1. Specimen: peripheral blood, collected 360 days after TCRalphabeta/CD19-depleted stem cell transplant. The sequence came from a female patient aged 2-9 years who had a stem cell transplant for Fanconi anemia, so the T cells may come from the graft donor. DNA for the CDR3: TGTGCCAGCAGTGAAGAATACAGGGGCTCGCAGTATTTT. This encodes CASSEEYRGSQYF.